This TCR beta chain was documented in a study of OX40 agonist ivuxolimab in advanced cancers. Data came from immunoSEQ multiplex PCR; TCRdb stores just in-frame clones and leaves some out. The table lists 30,000 to 45,000 clones, 74% of them singletons. This clone was found a few times. V lost 8 bases and J 6 bases, leaving 16 bases between the germline ends. Germline lookup yields CDR1 SEHNR and CDR2 FQNEAQ (reference sequence). This CDR3 contains 14 residues. The chain uses TRBV7-9 and TRBJ2-2; D is possibly TRBD1 (6 bases). The sequenced sample was CD4+ or CD8+ T cells sorted from blood, obtained in a trial of the OX40 agonist ivuxolimab. This clonotype was sampled from an adult with an advanced solid tumor such as melanoma, head and neck, liver or kidney cancer. The CDR3 protein is CASGPNRESGELFF. In DNA, the CDR3 is TGTGCCAGCGGGCCAAACAGGGAATCCGGGGAGCTGTTTTTT.